One and the same sample provided the 12 T cell receptor beta chains below, sequenced in a study of cytomegalovirus exposure and HLA in healthy donors. Here immunoSEQ multiplex PCR was the method, and the copy in TCRdb shows in-frame clones only, minus some. This table holds approximately 120,000 clones, under 90% found once. The material sequenced was PBMCs. These receptors came from a woman younger than 30 in good health and CMV-seronegative.

The CDR3 loop is CASSLTRNTEAFF. DNA for the CDR3: TGTGCCAGCAGCTTAACCAGGAACACTGAAGCTTTCTTT. The rearrangement joins TRBV7-9 to TRBJ1-1; D uncertain. The V end lost 2 bases, the J end lost 1 base, and 5 bases lay between the germline ends. The CDR3 totals 13 residues. CDR1 is SEHNR and CDR2 is FQNEAQ in the germline V gene (reference sequence).

The chain joins TRBV7-9 to TRBJ2-7; D is possibly TRBD1 (5 bases). Germline V CDR1 and CDR2: SEHNR, FQNEAQ (reference sequence). This CDR3 comprises 16 residues. Trimming cost V 4 bases and J 0 bases, with 16 bases left between them. The CDR3 DNA is TGTGCCAGCAGCTCAAGTCAGGGATTAAGCTCCTACGAGCAGTACTTC. As protein: CASSSSQGLSSYEQYF.

V usage is TRBV7-8 and J usage is TRBJ2-7; 7 bases agree with TRBD1. This CDR3 spans 15 amino acids. V lost 1 base, J lost 1 base, and 4 bases stayed unmatched. Germline CDR1 is SGHVS and CDR2 is FQNEAQ. The CDR3 sequence is CASSLDPGQSYEQYF. In nucleotides, the CDR3 is TGTGCCAGCAGCTTAGACCCGGGACAGTCCTACGAGCAGTACTTC.

The chain uses TRBV11-2 and TRBJ2-7, with 13 positions matching TRBD2. The CDR3 spans 15 residues. The germline V gene encodes CDR1 SGHAT and CDR2 FQNNGV. The V segment lost 4 bases and the J segment 3 bases; nucleotides outside the gene matches: 3. CDR3 nucleotides: TGTGCCAGCAGCTCTAGGACTAGCGGGAGCTACGAGCAGTACTTC. This codes for CASSSRTSGSYEQYF.

The chain is built from TRBV5-5 and TRBJ1-2; D is perhaps TRBD1 (5 bases). This CDR3 spans 13 amino acids. The germline V gene encodes CDR1 SGHKS and CDR2 YYEKEE (reference sequence). Between the trimmed V and J ends, which lost 3 bases and 2 bases, there was a span of 8 bases. The CDR3 DNA sequence: TGTGCCAGCAGCTCAACAGGCAACTATGGCTACACCTTC. It translates to CASSSTGNYGYTF.

The rearrangement joins TRBV5-1 to TRBJ2-7, with 8 bases lining up with TRBD1. CDR3 length: 14 residues. Germline V gene lookup returns CDR1 SGHRS and CDR2 YFSETQ. Germline trimming cut 4 bases from V and 5 bases from J; bases unmatched to any gene: 8. CDR3 sequence: CASSEWTGFNEQYF. In DNA, the CDR3 is TGCGCCAGCAGCGAATGGACAGGGTTCAACGAGCAGTACTTC.

This chain connects TRBV27 to TRBJ2-7; no firm D call. Deletions cut 2 bases from V and 3 bases from J, with 11 bases between. The CDR3 extends over 14 amino acids. Per the germline V gene, CDR1 is MNHEY and CDR2 is SMNVEV (reference sequence). CDR3 coding DNA: TGTGCCAGCAGTTTAGAGGCCCCTTACTACGAGCAGTACTTC. Translated: CASSLEAPYYEQYF.

The CDR3 loop reads CASTSGMETQYF. In nucleotides, the CDR3 is TGTGCCAGCACGAGCGGGATGGAGACCCAGTACTTC. This chain links TRBV2 with TRBJ2-5; 7 bases line up with TRBD2. Germline CDR1 is SNHLY and CDR2 is FYNNEI. This CDR3 has 12 residues. V lost 7 bases to trimming and J lost 5 bases; unmatched junction nucleotides: 4.

The gene calls are TRBV27 and TRBJ2-7; weak D call: TRBD1 (6 bases). CDR3 length: 16 residues. V lost 0 bases to trimming and J lost 2 bases, with 14 bases between them. Germline CDR1 is MNHEY and CDR2 is SMNVEV (reference sequence). The CDR3 nucleotides read TGTGCCAGCAGTTTATCGTTTCAGGGGTGGGCCTACGAGCAGTACTTC. This translates into CASSLSFQGWAYEQYF.

This rearrangement joins TRBV13 to TRBJ2-5, with a weak D call TRBD2 (7 bases). Between the trimmed V and J ends, which lost 1 base and 3 bases, there was a span of 15 bases. Germline CDR1 PRHDT, CDR2 FYEKMQ (reference sequence). This CDR3 comprises 16 residues. The CDR3 spells CASSLDRGAVEETQYF. CDR3 bases: TGTGCCAGCAGCTTAGACCGGGGGGCGGTAGAAGAGACCCAGTACTTC.

CDR3 DNA sequence: TGTGCCAGCAGCTTAGTAGGACAGGGGGAAGAGACCCAGTACTTC. Translating it yields CASSLVGQGEETQYF. The chain employs TRBV7-6 and TRBJ2-5, with 10 bases that match TRBD1. The J segment lost 3 bases and the V segment lost 1 base, leaving 2 bases of the junction unmatched. CDR3 size: 15 residues. Germline V gene data show CDR1 as SGHVS and CDR2 as FNYEAQ.

The chain has TRBV5-1 and TRBJ1-3; D perhaps matches TRBD1 (6 bases). The V end lost 3 bases, the J end lost 1 base, and 8 bases lay between the germline ends. This CDR3 contains 14 residues. Germline CDR1 is SGHRS and CDR2 is YFSETQ. Here the CDR3 DNA reads TGCGCCAGCAGCTGGGGACAATCTGGAAACACCATATATTTT. Translation gives CASSWGQSGNTIYF.